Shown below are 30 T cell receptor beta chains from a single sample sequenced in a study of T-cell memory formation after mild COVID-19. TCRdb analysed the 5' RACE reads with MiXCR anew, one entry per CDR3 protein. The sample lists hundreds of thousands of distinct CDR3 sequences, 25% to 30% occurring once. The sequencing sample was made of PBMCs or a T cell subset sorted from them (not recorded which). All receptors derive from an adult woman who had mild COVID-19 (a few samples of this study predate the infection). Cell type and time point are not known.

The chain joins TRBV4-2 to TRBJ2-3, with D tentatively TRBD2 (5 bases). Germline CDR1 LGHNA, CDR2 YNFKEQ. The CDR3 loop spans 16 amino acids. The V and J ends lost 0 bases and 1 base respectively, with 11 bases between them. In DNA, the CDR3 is TGTGCCAGCAGCCAAGAAGCGAGCGGAGGCACAGATACGCAGTATTTT. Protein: CASSQEASGGTDTQYF.

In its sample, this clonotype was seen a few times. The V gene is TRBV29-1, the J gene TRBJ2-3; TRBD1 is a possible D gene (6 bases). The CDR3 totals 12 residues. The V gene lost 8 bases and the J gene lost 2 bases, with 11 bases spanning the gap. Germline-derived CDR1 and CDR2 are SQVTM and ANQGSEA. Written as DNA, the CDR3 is TGCAGCTCGACAGGCTACACAGATACGCAGTATTTT. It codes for CSSTGYTDTQYF.

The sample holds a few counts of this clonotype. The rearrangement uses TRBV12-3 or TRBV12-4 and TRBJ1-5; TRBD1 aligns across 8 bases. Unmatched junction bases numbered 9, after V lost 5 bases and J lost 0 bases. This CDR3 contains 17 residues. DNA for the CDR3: TGTGCCAGCAGTCCCGGACAGGGATTTTATAGCAATCAGCCCCAGCATTTT. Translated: CASSPGQGFYSNQPQHF.

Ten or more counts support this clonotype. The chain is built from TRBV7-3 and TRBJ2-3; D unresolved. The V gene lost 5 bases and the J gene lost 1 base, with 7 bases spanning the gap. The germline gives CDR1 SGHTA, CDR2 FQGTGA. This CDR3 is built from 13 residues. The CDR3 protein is CASSPQGTDTQYF. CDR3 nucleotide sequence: TGTGCCAGCAGCCCCCAAGGCACAGATACGCAGTATTTT.

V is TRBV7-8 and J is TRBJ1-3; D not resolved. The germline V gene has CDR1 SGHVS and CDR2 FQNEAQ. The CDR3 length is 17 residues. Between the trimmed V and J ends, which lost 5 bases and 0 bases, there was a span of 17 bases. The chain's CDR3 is CASSPRPGGSSGNTIYF. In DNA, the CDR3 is TGTGCCAGCAGCCCCCGCCCGGGCGGATCCTCTGGAAACACCATATATTTT.

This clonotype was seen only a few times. CDR3 DNA sequence: TGCAGTGCTAGAGATCTCGCAAACATTCAGTACTTC. It yields the protein CSARDLANIQYF. V is TRBV20-1 and J is TRBJ2-4; no definite D call. CDR1 and CDR2 from the germline V gene are DFQATT and SNEGSKA (reference sequence). V shed 0 bases and J shed 6 bases, with 6 bases lying between them. The CDR3 contains 12 residues.

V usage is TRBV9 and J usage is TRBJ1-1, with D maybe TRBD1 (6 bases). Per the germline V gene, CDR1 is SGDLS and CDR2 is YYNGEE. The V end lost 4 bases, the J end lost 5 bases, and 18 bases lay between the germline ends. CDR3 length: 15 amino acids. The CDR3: CASSIHRDLGTEAFF. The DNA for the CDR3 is TGTGCCAGCAGCATCCACAGGGATTTGGGAACTGAAGCTTTCTTT.

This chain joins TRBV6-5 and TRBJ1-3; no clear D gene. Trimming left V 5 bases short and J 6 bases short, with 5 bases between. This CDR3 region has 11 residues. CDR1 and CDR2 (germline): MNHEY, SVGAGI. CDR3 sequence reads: CASSNVNTIYF. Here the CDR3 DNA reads TGTGCCAGCAGTAACGTAAACACCATATATTTT.

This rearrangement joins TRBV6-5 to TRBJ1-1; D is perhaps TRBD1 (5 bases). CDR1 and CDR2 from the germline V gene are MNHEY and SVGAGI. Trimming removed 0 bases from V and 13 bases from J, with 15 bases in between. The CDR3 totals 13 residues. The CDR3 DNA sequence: TGTGCCAGCAGTTACTCGCCAGGGCCCATTTGTTTCTTT. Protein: CASSYSPGPICFF.

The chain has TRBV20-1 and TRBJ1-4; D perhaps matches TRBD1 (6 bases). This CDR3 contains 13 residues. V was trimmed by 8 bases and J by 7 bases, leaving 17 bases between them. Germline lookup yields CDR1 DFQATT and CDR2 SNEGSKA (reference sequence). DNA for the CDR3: TGCAGTCCCCTTGGGGGGGGGGCTGAAAAACTGTTTTTT. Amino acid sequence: CSPLGGGAEKLFF.

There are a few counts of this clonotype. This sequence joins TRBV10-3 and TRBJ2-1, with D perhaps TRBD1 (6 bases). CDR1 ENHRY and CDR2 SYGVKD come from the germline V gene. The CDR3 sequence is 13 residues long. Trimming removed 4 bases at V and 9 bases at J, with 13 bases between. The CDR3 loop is CAISVYRVSEQFF. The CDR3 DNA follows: TGTGCCATCAGTGTATACAGGGTTAGTGAGCAGTTCTTC.

In DNA, the CDR3 is TGTGCCAGCAGCTTGCTTGGACTAGCGGGAGGGCCGATTATCGAGCAGTACTTC. It yields the protein CASSLLGLAGGPIIEQYF. The chain joins TRBV5-4 to TRBJ2-7; 15 nucleotides agree with TRBD2. The germline gives CDR1 SGHNT, CDR2 YYREEE (reference sequence). V was clipped by 1 base and J by 6 bases; unmatched bases: 11. This CDR3 contains 18 residues.

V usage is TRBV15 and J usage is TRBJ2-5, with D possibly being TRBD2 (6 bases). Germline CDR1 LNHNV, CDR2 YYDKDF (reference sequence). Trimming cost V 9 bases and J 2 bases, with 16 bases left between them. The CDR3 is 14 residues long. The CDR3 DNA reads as TGTGCCACAGGGGCGGGAAGATCACAAGAGACCCAGTACTTC. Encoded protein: CATGAGRSQETQYF.

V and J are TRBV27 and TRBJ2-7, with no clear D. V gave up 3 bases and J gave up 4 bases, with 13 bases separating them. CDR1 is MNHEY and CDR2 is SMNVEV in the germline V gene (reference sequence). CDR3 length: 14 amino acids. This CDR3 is CASSLATIGYEQYF. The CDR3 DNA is TGTGCCAGCAGTTTGGCCACGATTGGGTACGAGCAGTACTTC.

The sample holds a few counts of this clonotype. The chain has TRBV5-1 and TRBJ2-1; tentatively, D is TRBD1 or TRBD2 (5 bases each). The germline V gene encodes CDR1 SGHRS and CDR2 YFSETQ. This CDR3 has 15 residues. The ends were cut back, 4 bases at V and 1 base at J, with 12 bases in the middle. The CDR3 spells CASSPGTESYNEQFF. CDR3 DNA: TGCGCCAGCAGCCCCGGGACGGAGTCCTACAATGAGCAGTTCTTC.

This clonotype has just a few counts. The CDR3 region is CASSVEAGPYEQYF. CDR3 DNA sequence: TGTGCCAGCAGCGTGGAAGCGGGTCCCTACGAGCAGTACTTC. The gene calls are TRBV9 and TRBJ2-7; D possibly corresponds to TRBD2 (6 bases). The germline CDR1 and CDR2 sequences are SGDLS and YYNGEE. This CDR3 spans 14 amino acids. V gave up 2 bases and J gave up 2 bases, with 11 bases separating them.

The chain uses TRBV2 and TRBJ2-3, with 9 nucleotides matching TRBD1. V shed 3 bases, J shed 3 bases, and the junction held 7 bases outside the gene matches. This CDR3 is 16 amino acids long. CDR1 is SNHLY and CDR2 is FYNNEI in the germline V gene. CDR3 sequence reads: CASSDGYRGLTDTQYF. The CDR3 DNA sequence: TGTGCCAGCAGTGACGGGTACAGGGGGCTTACAGATACGCAGTATTTT. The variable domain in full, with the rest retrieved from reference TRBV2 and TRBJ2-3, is EPEVTQTPSHQVTQMGQEVILRCVPISNHLYFYWYRQILGQKVEFLVSFYNNEISEKSEIFDDQFSVERPDGSNFTLKIRSTKLEDSAMYFCASSDGYRGLTDTQYFGPGTRLTVL.

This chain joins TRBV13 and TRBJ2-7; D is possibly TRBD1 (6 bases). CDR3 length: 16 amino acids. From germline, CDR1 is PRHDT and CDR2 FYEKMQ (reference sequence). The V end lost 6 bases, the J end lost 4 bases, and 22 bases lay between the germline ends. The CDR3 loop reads CASRRAGSQGKYEQYF. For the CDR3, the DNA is TGTGCCAGCAGACGTGCTGGATCCCAGGGGAAATACGAGCAGTACTTC.

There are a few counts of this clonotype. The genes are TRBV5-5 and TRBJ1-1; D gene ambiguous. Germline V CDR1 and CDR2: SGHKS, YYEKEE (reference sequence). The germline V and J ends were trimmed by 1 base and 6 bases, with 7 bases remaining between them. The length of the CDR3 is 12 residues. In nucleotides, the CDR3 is TGTGCCAGCAGCTTGAATCCCGCTGAAGCTTTCTTT. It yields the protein CASSLNPAEAFF.

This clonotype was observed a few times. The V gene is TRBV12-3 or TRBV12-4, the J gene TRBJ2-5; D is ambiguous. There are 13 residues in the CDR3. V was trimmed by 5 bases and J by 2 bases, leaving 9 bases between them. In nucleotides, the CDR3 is TGTGCCAGCAGTGACAATACGCAAGAGACCCAGTACTTC. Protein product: CASSDNTQETQYF.

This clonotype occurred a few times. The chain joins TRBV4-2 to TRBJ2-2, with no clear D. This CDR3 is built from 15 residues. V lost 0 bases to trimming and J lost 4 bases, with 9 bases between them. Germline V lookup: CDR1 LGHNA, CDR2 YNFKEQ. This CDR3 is CASSQDRKGTGELFF. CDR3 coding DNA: TGTGCCAGCAGCCAAGATCGTAAGGGCACCGGGGAGCTGTTTTTT.

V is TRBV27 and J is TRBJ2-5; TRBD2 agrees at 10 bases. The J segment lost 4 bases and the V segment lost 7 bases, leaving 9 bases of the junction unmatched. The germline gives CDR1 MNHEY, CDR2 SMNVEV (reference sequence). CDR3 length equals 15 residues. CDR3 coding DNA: TGTGCCAGCATGCTAGCGGGAGCGCCGGGAGAGACCCAGTACTTC. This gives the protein CASMLAGAPGETQYF.

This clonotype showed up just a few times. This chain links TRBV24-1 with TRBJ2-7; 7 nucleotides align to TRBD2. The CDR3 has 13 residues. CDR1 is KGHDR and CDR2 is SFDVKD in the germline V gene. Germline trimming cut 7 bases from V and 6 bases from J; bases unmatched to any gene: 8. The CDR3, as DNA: TGTGCCACCAGCCAGGGACCGGGGGGCGAGCAGTACTTC. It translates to CATSQGPGGEQYF.

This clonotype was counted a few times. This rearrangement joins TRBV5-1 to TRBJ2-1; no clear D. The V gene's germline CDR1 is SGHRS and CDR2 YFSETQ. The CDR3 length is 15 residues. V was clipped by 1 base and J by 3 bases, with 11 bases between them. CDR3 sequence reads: CASSLSSTFYNEQFF. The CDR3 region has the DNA TGCGCCAGCAGCTTGAGTAGTACCTTCTACAATGAGCAGTTCTTC. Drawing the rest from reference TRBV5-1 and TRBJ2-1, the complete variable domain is KAGVTQTPRYLIKTRGQQVTLSCSPISGHRSVSWYQQTPGQGLQFLFEYFSETQRNKGNFPGRFSGRQFSNSRSEMNVSTLELGDSALYLCASSLSSTFYNEQFFGPGTRLTVL.

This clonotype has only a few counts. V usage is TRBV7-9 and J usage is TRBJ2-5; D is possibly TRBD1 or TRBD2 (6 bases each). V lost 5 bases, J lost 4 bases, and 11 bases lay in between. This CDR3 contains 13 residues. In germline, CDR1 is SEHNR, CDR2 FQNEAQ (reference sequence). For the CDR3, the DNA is TGTGCCAGCAGCGGGAGGACAGCAGAGACCCAGTACTTC. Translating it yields CASSGRTAETQYF.

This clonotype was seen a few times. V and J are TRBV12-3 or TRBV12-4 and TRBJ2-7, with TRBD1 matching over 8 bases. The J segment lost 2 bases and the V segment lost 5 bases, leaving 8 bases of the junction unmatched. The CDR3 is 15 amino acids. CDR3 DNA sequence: TGTGCCAGCAGTCCCTCGGACAGGGAACCCTACGAGCAGTACTTC. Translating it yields CASSPSDREPYEQYF.

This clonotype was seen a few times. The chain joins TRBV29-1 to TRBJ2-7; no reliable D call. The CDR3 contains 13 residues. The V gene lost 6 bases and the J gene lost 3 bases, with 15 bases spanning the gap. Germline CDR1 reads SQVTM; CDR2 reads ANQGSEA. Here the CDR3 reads CSVTQRSHYEQYF. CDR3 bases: TGCAGCGTGACACAGCGTTCGCACTACGAGCAGTACTTC.

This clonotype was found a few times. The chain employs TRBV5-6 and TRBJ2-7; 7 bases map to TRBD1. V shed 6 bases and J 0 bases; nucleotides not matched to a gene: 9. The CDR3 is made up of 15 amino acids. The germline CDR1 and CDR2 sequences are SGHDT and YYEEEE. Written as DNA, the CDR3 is TGTGCCAGCATGTCCCGGGACAGACTCTCCTACGAGCAGTACTTC. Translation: CASMSRDRLSYEQYF.

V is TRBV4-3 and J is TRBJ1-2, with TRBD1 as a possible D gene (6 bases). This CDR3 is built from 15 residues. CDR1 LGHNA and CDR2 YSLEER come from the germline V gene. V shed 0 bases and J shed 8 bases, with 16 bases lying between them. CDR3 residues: CASSQELWGAGGYTF. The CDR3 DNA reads TGCGCCAGCAGCCAAGAACTATGGGGGGCGGGCGGCTACACCTTC.

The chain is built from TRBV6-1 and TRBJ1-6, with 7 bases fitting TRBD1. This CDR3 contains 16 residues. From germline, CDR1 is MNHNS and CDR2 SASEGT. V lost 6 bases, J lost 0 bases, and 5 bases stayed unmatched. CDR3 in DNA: TGTGCCAGCAGAACAGGGGCAAGCTCCTATAATTCACCCCTCCACTTT. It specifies CASRTGASSYNSPLHF.